This T cell receptor (beta chain) is from a study of T cells in Graves' hyperthyroidism and ophthalmopathy. This clonotype was seen at least ten times. What was amplified from RNA transcripts were TCR beta CDR3 regions. Initially, a first-round RT-PCR of the TCR CDR3 employed the HTBI primer set. TCRdb called the multiplex PCR reads again in MiXCR, with one record for every CDR3 protein. The sample has approximately 600,000 distinct CDR3 sequences, roughly 14% seen once. Sample: blood. The receptor was isolated from a woman in her twenties or thirties with Graves' hyperthyroidism that later progressed to Graves' ophthalmopathy.

Here the CDR3 DNA reads TGTGCCTGGACCTCGGGACGGGGCCCCCGGGAGACCCAGTACTTC. Translated, it gives CAWTSGRGPRETQYF. The rearrangement joins TRBV30 to TRBJ2-5; D tentatively reads TRBD1 or TRBD2 (5 bases each). V lost 4 bases and J lost 5, with 20 bases in between. This CDR3 contains 15 residues. Germline V gene data show CDR1 as GTSNPN and CDR2 as SVGIG (reference sequence).